Presented here are 21 T cell receptor beta chains from one specimen sequenced in a study of cytomegalovirus exposure and HLA in healthy donors. A multiplex PCR was run with 60 Vbeta primers and 13 Jbeta primers. The protocol was immunoSEQ multiplex PCR, while the TCRdb copy is restricted to in-frame clones and leaves out a portion. Found here are 75,000 to 85,000 clones, less than 85% of them singletons; the top ten hold about 1.1%. Sequencing used PBMCs. These receptors all stem from a male donor in good health and CMV-seronegative.

V is TRBV27 and J is TRBJ1-5; D may be TRBD1 (6 bases). Germline assignment: CDR1 MNHEY and CDR2 SMNVEV (reference sequence). Trimming shortened V by 3 bases and J by 6 bases, and 12 bases separated the two germline ends. The CDR3 length is 14 residues. The CDR3 DNA reads as TGTGCCAGCAGTTTTGGGGGGGCTACTCAGCCCCAGCATTTT. Encoded protein: CASSFGGATQPQHF.

V gene TRBV7-8 combines with J gene TRBJ1-1, with TRBD1 as a possible D gene (6 bases). Trimming pared 5 bases from V and 3 bases from J, leaving 16 bases between. Germline assignment: CDR1 SGHVS and CDR2 FQNEAQ. The CDR3 spans 15 residues. CDR3 amino acids: CASSAPGTKDTEAFF. As DNA, the CDR3 is TGTGCCAGCAGCGCTCCCGGGACAAAGGACACTGAAGCTTTCTTT.

This rearrangement joins TRBV9 to TRBJ2-7, with TRBD2 identical over 12 bases. Losses at the gene ends were 2 bases for V and 4 bases for J; bases not matched to a gene: 7. Germline values: CDR1 SGDLS, CDR2 YYNGEE. The CDR3 spans 16 residues. The CDR3 bases are TGTGCCAGCAGCGTCACCGCGACTAGCGGGAGATACGAGCAGTACTTC. Protein product: CASSVTATSGRYEQYF.

CDR3 bases: TGTGCCAGCAGTCCGCGGAGGGATACGCAGTATTTT. It encodes CASSPRRDTQYF. The chain is built from TRBV27 and TRBJ2-3; D is possibly TRBD2 (5 bases). V gave up 5 bases and J gave up 6 bases, with 9 bases separating them. The germline gives CDR1 MNHEY, CDR2 SMNVEV (reference sequence). The CDR3 contains 12 residues.

Worth noting for this clone: Other nucleotide sequences in the sample specify the same CDR3. The chain employs TRBV5-1 and TRBJ2-7; 12 positions match TRBD2. Germline CDR1 and CDR2: SGHRS and YFSETQ. The length of the CDR3 is 16 residues. J lost 1 base, V lost 0 bases, and 2 bases had no gene match. The CDR3 DNA reads TGCGCCAGCAGCTTGGGGGGGACTAGCGGGTCCTACGAGCAGTACTTC. It codes for CASSLGGTSGSYEQYF.

This rearrangement joins TRBV27 to TRBJ1-1, with D possibly TRBD1 on 6 matching bases. In germline, CDR1 is MNHEY, CDR2 SMNVEV (reference sequence). The ends were cut back, 10 bases at V and 2 bases at J, with 23 bases in the middle. The CDR3 loop spans 16 amino acids. The CDR3 loop reads CATKSARGSLNTEAFF. The DNA of the CDR3 is TGTGCCACCAAATCCGCCAGGGGTTCCCTAAACACTGAAGCTTTCTTT.

The chain recombines TRBV30 with TRBJ2-3; D perhaps matches TRBD2 (7 bases). The CDR3 is 13 amino acids. Per the germline V gene, CDR1 is GTSNPN and CDR2 is SVGIG (reference sequence). Trimming cost V 0 bases and J 6 bases, with 10 bases left between them. The CDR3 here is CAWSVGGVDTQYF. CDR3 coding DNA: TGTGCCTGGAGTGTAGGGGGGGTCGATACGCAGTATTTT.

The chain is built from TRBV6-6 and TRBJ2-7, with 10 bases lining up with TRBD2. Germline loops: CDR1 MNHNY, CDR2 SVGAGI (reference sequence). V shed 6 bases and J 6 bases; nucleotides not matched to a gene: 8. The CDR3 runs to 14 residues. The CDR3 DNA reads TGTGCCAGCAGAAACCAGCGGGGGGGCCGCGAGCAGTACTTC. This encodes CASRNQRGGREQYF.

The chain combines TRBV6-1 with TRBJ2-1; D is perhaps TRBD1 (7 bases). The CDR3 spans 14 residues. CDR1 MNHNS and CDR2 SASEGT come from the germline V gene. V lost 6 bases and J lost 4, with 13 bases in between. CDR3 DNA: TGTGCCAGCAGCGGGGGACAGACTTACAATGAGCAGTTCTTC. Translating it yields CASSGGQTYNEQFF.

This rearrangement joins TRBV5-3 to TRBJ2-3; D remains ambiguous. TRBV5-3 is flagged as an ORF with uncertain function. V shed 4 bases and J shed 8 bases, with 11 bases lying between them. This CDR3 contains 12 residues. The CDR3 DNA sequence: TGTGCCAGAAGCCCCCGTCCCAGTACGCAGTATTTT. It encodes CARSPRPSTQYF.

This chain links TRBV2 with TRBJ1-1; D not resolved. V lost 3 bases, J lost 6 bases, and 17 bases lay in between. CDR1 is SNHLY and CDR2 is FYNNEI in the germline V gene. There are 15 residues in the CDR3. In DNA form, the CDR3 reads TGTGCCAGCAGTGACGCCGGGGTGGCCCCCTCTGAAGCTTTCTTT. The encoded protein is CASSDAGVAPSEAFF.

This sequence joins TRBV5-1 and TRBJ2-1, with D unclear. With 7 bases removed from V and 6 bases from J, the gap between germline ends came to 20 bases. The CDR3 length is 15 residues. CDR1 and CDR2 from the germline V gene are SGHRS and YFSETQ. The CDR3 nucleotides are TGCGCCAGCGGGCAGTCCCTTACGGCCGGCAATGAGCAGTTCTTC. Amino acids: CASGQSLTAGNEQFF.

CDR3 loop: CAWSRDRGNSPLHF. CDR3 nucleotide sequence: TGTGCCTGGAGCCGAGACAGGGGGAATTCACCCCTCCACTTT. The chain couples TRBV30 to TRBJ1-6, with 9 bases matching TRBD1. V lost 3 bases to trimming and J lost 7 bases; unmatched junction nucleotides: 4. Germline CDR1 GTSNPN, CDR2 SVGIG (reference sequence). The CDR3 has 14 residues.

In regard to this clone: This specimen includes other DNA sequences encoding the same CDR3. The V and J genes are TRBV5-4 and TRBJ2-1; 7 bases fit TRBD2. This CDR3 comprises 15 residues. V shed 0 bases, J shed 0 bases, and the junction held 0 bases outside the gene matches. Germline CDR1 SGHNT, CDR2 YYREEE (reference sequence). The CDR3 DNA is TGTGCCAGCAGCTTGGGCGGGGGCTCCTACAATGAGCAGTTCTTC. Its translation: CASSLGGGSYNEQFF.

The rearrangement uses TRBV5-1 and TRBJ2-1; 10 nucleotides match TRBD2. The V gene end was trimmed by 4 bases and the J gene end by 4 bases; junction bases not matched to a gene: 5. CDR3 length equals 15 residues. Germline assignment: CDR1 SGHRS and CDR2 YFSETQ. This chain's CDR3 is CASSISSGSYNEQFF. The DNA of the CDR3 is TGCGCCAGCAGCATCTCTAGCGGGAGTTACAATGAGCAGTTCTTC.

The rearrangement links TRBV7-3 to TRBJ2-3; D is perhaps TRBD2 (5 bases). CDR3 length equals 17 residues. Germline-derived CDR1 and CDR2 are SGHTA and FQGTGA. V was trimmed by 4 bases and J by 2 bases, leaving 19 bases between them. The CDR3 loop is CASSSRATTRPTDTQYF. The CDR3 nucleotides are TGTGCCAGCAGCTCACGGGCCACTACTAGACCCACAGATACGCAGTATTTT.

The gene calls are TRBV7-6 and TRBJ1-2; TRBD1 might be the D (6 bases). The CDR3 contains 14 residues. The ends were cut back, 5 bases at V and 7 bases at J, with 17 bases in the middle. Germline V gene data show CDR1 as SGHVS and CDR2 as FNYEAQ. The CDR3 sequence is CASSQGGESRGYTF. CDR3 bases: TGTGCCAGCAGCCAAGGGGGGGAAAGCCGTGGCTACACCTTC.

V gene TRBV5-6 combines with J gene TRBJ1-2; D not certain. Germline V gene data show CDR1 as SGHDT and CDR2 as YYEEEE. Trimming removed 0 bases at V and 6 bases at J, with 18 bases between. The CDR3 is 16 residues long. The CDR3 nucleotides read TGTGCCAGCAGCTTGGTAGCCGGGTATGGATCGAATGGCTACACCTTC. Translated, it gives CASSLVAGYGSNGYTF. Complete variable domain (other parts from reference TRBV5-6 and TRBJ1-2): DAGVTQSPTHLIKTRGQQVTLRCSPKSGHDTVSWYQQALGQGPQFIFQYYEEEERQRGNFPDRFSGHQFPNYSSELNVNALLLGDSALYLCASSLVAGYGSNGYTFGSGTRLTVV.

V usage is TRBV7-9 and J usage is TRBJ1-1; D not resolved. The V and J ends lost 3 bases and 0 bases respectively, with 11 bases between them. Germline V gives CDR1 SEHNR, CDR2 FQNEAQ (reference sequence). This CDR3 has 15 residues. The CDR3, as DNA: TGTGCCAGCAGCTTGAGAGGAAGGATGAACACTGAAGCTTTCTTT. Protein product: CASSLRGRMNTEAFF.

This chain connects TRBV5-1 to TRBJ2-7, with 10 positions matching TRBD1. The length of the CDR3 is 13 residues. V trimming: 8 bases; J trimming: 5 bases; junction bases outside the gene matches: 7. Germline loops: CDR1 SGHRS, CDR2 YFSETQ. This CDR3 is CASSGTGVDEQYF. CDR3 sequence (DNA): TGCGCCAGTTCCGGGACAGGGGTCGACGAGCAGTACTTC. Filled out from reference TRBV5-1 and TRBJ2-7, the complete variable domain reads KAGVTQTPRYLIKTRGQQVTLSCSPISGHRSVSWYQQTPGQGLQFLFEYFSETQRNKGNFPGRFSGRQFSNSRSEMNVSTLELGDSALYLCASSGTGVDEQYFGPGTRLTVT.

The gene calls are TRBV11-2 and TRBJ2-1, with D perhaps TRBD1 (5 bases). The CDR3 extends over 15 amino acids. The germline V gene has CDR1 SGHAT and CDR2 FQNNGV. V lost 3 bases to trimming and J lost 5 bases, with 14 bases between them. The CDR3 DNA reads TGTGCCAGCAGCTTTTCAGGTACAGGAGACAATGAGCAGTTCTTC. Translation gives CASSFSGTGDNEQFF.